One and the same sample provided the 14 T cell receptor beta chains below, sequenced in a study of T cell responses to AZD1222 COVID-19 vaccine. Using immunoSEQ multiplex PCR, the repertoire was profiled, and TCRdb retains in-frame clones only, with some absent. This sample carries about 140,000 clones, almost 95% of them seen once, and the ten largest clones take about 3.7%. The source material was peripheral blood, sampled 28 days after the second AZD1222 dose. The receptors stem from an adult who received the AZD1222 COVID-19 vaccine.

The rearrangement links TRBV12-3 or TRBV12-4 to TRBJ1-4; D not resolved. This CDR3 region has 11 residues. Between the trimmed V and J ends, which lost 2 bases and 7 bases, there was a span of 2 bases. The CDR3 reads CASSLSEKLFF. The CDR3 DNA sequence: TGTGCCAGCAGTTTAAGTGAAAAACTGTTTTTT.

The chain recombines TRBV7-6 with TRBJ2-2; unclear D gene. V shed 1 base and J shed 0 bases, with 9 bases lying between them. This CDR3 region has 16 residues. Germline V gene data show CDR1 as SGHVS and CDR2 as FNYEAQ. The CDR3 DNA reads TGTGCCAGCAGCTTAGAGGATTGGGCGAACACCGGGGAGCTGTTTTTT. Translating it yields CASSLEDWANTGELFF. The full variable domain, rest sourced from reference TRBV7-6 and TRBJ2-2, is GAGVSQSPRYKVTKRGQDVALRCDPISGHVSLYWYRQALGQGPEFLTYFNYEAQQDKSGLPNDRFSAERPEGSISTLTIQRTEQRDSAMYRCASSLEDWANTGELFFGEGSRLTVL.

The chain is built from TRBV19 and TRBJ1-5, with no clear D. Germline CDR1 LNHDA, CDR2 SQIVND (reference sequence). V shed 5 bases and J shed 6 bases, with 11 bases lying between them. The CDR3 covers 13 residues. The CDR3 loop reads CASSLEGTQPQHF. Written as DNA, the CDR3 is TGTGCCAGTAGTCTGGAGGGTACTCAGCCCCAGCATTTT.

The CDR3 spells CASSQGQTYEQYF. The CDR3 DNA reads as TGTGCCAGCTCCCAGGGACAGACCTACGAGCAGTACTTC. The chain carries TRBV18 and TRBJ2-7; 7 nucleotides match TRBD1. Germline CDR1 KGHSH, CDR2 LQKENI. Trimming cost V 6 bases and J 2 bases; bases outside gene matches: 4. The length of the CDR3 is 13 residues.

The genes are TRBV10-3 and TRBJ2-1; TRBD2 matches at 9 bases. Germline assignment: CDR1 ENHRY and CDR2 SYGVKD. This CDR3 has 17 residues. After removal of 0 bases from V and 4 bases from J, the junction contained 7 bases not matched to a gene. Written as DNA, the CDR3 is TGTGCCATCAGTGAGTCGGTCTCTAGCGGGACTTACAATGAGCAGTTCTTC. Its protein is CAISESVSSGTYNEQFF.

This clone was counted a few times. CDR3 nucleotide sequence: TGTGCCAGCAGCCATACTAGCGGGAGTTCCGGGGAGCTGTTTTTT. Protein product: CASSHTSGSSGELFF. J is TRBJ2-2 and V is TRBV9, with 11 bases aligning to TRBD2. V dropped 4 bases and J dropped 6; count of bases not matched to a gene: 5. CDR3 length: 15 residues. Germline loops: CDR1 SGDLS, CDR2 YYNGEE.

This chain links TRBV7-9 with TRBJ1-4; D gene uncertain. Deletions cut 5 bases from V and 8 bases from J, with 18 bases between. Looked up from germline, CDR1 is SEHNR and CDR2 is FQNEAQ (reference sequence). This CDR3 region has 15 residues. The CDR3 DNA sequence: TGTGCCAGCAGCAAAAGATCTGGTGGGTTCGAAAAACTGTTTTTT. Protein: CASSKRSGGFEKLFF.

This clone was seen only once. The V and J genes are TRBV7-2 and TRBJ2-7; D is uncertain. Germline V gives CDR1 SGHTA, CDR2 FQGNSA. Trimming cost V 5 bases and J 3 bases, with 14 bases left between them. The CDR3 is 14 amino acids. The CDR3 nucleotides are TGTGCCAGCAGCCCACCAGGACGTAACTACGAGCAGTACTTC. Translation: CASSPPGRNYEQYF.

The chain joins TRBV12-5 to TRBJ1-5; D not certain. Germline-derived CDR1 and CDR2 are LGHNT and FRNRAP. This CDR3 region has 17 residues. The ends were cut back, 0 bases at V and 0 bases at J, with 12 bases in the middle. In DNA, the CDR3 is TGTGCTAGTGGTTTGGTCCCACAGTTAAGTAGCAATCAGCCCCAGCATTTT. It yields the protein CASGLVPQLSSNQPQHF.

J is TRBJ2-1 and V is TRBV24-1, with no clear D. Germline V lookup: CDR1 KGHDR, CDR2 SFDVKD. Trimming removed 3 bases from V and 10 bases from J, with 9 bases in between. This CDR3 comprises 12 residues. The CDR3 nucleotides are TGTGCCACCAGTGATGCAGGACGAGAGCAGTTCTTC. This encodes CATSDAGREQFF.

The rearrangement links TRBV28 to TRBJ1-1; no clear D. This CDR3 comprises 15 residues. CDR1 is MDHEN, CDR2 SYDVKM, per germline. The germline V and J ends were trimmed by 5 bases and 0 bases, with 13 bases remaining between them. This CDR3 is CASSVRSGLNTEAFF. CDR3 nucleotides: TGTGCCAGCAGTGTCCGATCGGGTCTGAACACTGAAGCTTTCTTT. Full variable domain (missing parts from reference TRBV28 and TRBJ1-1): DVKVTQSSRYLVKRTGEKVFLECVQDMDHENMFWYRQDPGLGLRLIYFSYDVKMKEKGDIPEGYSVSREKKERFSLILESASTNQTSMYLCASSVRSGLNTEAFFGQGTRLTVV.

This chain links TRBV6-5 with TRBJ1-1, with 11 bases aligning to TRBD1. CDR3 length equals 15 residues. With 5 bases clipped from V and 3 bases from J, the junction kept 5 bases outside the gene matches. Looked up from germline, CDR1 is MNHEY and CDR2 is SVGAGI. CDR3 protein: CASSPGQGADTEAFF. CDR3 in DNA: TGTGCCAGCAGTCCCGGACAGGGGGCGGACACTGAAGCTTTCTTT.

The chain joins TRBV6-5 to TRBJ2-3, with D unclear. The CDR3 totals 13 residues. Germline CDR1 is MNHEY and CDR2 is SVGAGI. Trimming pared 5 bases from V and 6 bases from J, leaving 12 bases between. CDR3 sequence: CASSTGPGDTQYF. CDR3 DNA sequence: TGTGCCAGCAGTACTGGACCTGGGGATACGCAGTATTTT.

The V and J genes are TRBV11-2 and TRBJ1-5; 8 bases align to TRBD1. CDR1 and CDR2 (germline): SGHAT, FQNNGV. With V trimmed by 2 bases and J by 5 bases, 5 bases remained unmatched. The CDR3 sequence is 15 residues long. The CDR3 here is CASSLRQGTHQPQHF. The CDR3 DNA reads as TGTGCCAGCAGCTTAAGACAGGGGACCCATCAGCCCCAGCATTTT.